The clone carrying this T cell receptor (beta chain) was detected a few times. Its specificity is unknown. This entry comes from a study of naive and memory T cell subsets. Study-wide findings and caveats: The RNA method is potentially sensitive to activation and differentiation changes. Delayed type IV hypersensitivity infiltration was taken to explain higher tuberculin-site TCR counts.

Unmatched junction bases numbered 26, after V lost 2 bases and J lost 4 bases. Per the germline V gene, CDR1 is LGHDT and CDR2 is YNNKEL (reference sequence). The CDR3 is 24 amino acids. Treatment given: skin biopsy from PPD injection site in Mantoux-positive individual. A UMI-containing oligonucleotide was joined by 3' ligation to the TCR cDNA template. Tuberculin skin test biopsies were taken where PPD was injected in Mantoux-positive people. Amplification of ligated cDNA took four PCR rounds with SP2 and nested alpha and beta constant primers. Blood and skin TCR RNA was reverse transcribed with alpha and beta constant primers. TCRdb recomputed calls from the UMI-ligation and nested PCR reads with MiXCR, one row per CDR3 protein. Here the sample spans 35,000 to 40,000 distinct CDR3 sequences, more than 9.5% being singletons.

The TCR originated in an adult in good health. The chain is built from TRBV3-1 and TRBJ2-1, with 13 bases aligning to TRBD2. Sequenced here: skin, sampled from a tuberculin skin test site. CDR3 sequence reads: CASSQKVGGWGSGLAGTEYNEQFF. In DNA form, the CDR3 reads TGTGCCAGCAGCCAAAAGGTTGGGGGATGGGGTTCGGGACTAGCGGGGACCGAATACAATGAGCAGTTCTTC.